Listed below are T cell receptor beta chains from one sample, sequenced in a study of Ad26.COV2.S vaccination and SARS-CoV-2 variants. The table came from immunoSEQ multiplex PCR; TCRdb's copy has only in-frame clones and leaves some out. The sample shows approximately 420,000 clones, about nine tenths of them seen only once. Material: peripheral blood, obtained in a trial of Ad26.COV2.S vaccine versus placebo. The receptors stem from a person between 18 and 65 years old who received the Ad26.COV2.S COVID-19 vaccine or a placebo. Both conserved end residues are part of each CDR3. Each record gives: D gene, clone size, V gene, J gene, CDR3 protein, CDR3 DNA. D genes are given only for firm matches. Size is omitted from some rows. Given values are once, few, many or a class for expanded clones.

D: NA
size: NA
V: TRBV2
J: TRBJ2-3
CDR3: CASSEGSTLSTDTQYF
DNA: TGTGCCAGCAGTGAAGGAAGTACTCTAAGCACAGATACGCAGTATTTT

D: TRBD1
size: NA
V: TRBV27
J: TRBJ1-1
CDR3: CASTGQGFNTEAFF
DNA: TGTGCCAGCACCGGACAGGGCTTCAACACTGAAGCTTTCTTT

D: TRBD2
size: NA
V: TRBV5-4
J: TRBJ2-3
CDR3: CASSLGFASGGVRDTQYF
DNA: TGTGCCAGCAGCTTGGGGTTCGCTAGCGGGGGGGTAAGAGATACGCAGTATTTT

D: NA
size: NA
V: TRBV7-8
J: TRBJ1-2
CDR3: CASSLSLVPHYGYTF
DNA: TGTGCCAGCAGCCTTAGCCTGGTCCCCCACTATGGCTACACCTTC

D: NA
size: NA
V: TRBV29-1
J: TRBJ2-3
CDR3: CSGQRGTDTQYF
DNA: TGCAGCGGACAGAGAGGCACAGATACGCAGTATTTT

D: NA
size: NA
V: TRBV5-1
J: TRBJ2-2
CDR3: CASSGEALDTGELFF
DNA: TGCGCCAGCAGCGGGGAGGCGTTGGACACCGGGGAGCTGTTTTTT

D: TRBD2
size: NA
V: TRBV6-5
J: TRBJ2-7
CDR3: CASSYSSPPWGGEQYF
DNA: TGTGCCAGCAGTTACTCGTCCCCCCCTTGGGGGGGCGAGCAGTACTTC

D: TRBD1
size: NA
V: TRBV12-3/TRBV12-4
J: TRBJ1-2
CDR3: CARGQGIGYTF
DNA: TGTGCCAGAGGACAGGGGATCGGCTACACCTTC

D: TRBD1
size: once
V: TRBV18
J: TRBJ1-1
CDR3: CASSPSQGENTEAFF
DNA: TGTGCCAGCTCACCCTCACAGGGGGAGAACACTGAAGCTTTCTTT

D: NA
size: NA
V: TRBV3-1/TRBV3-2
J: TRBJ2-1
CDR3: CASSQGHGGSPYNEQFF
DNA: TGTGCCAGCAGCCAGGGTCATGGGGGCTCCCCCTACAATGAGCAGTTCTTC

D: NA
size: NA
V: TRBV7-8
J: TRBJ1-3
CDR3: CASSLAPRSISGNTIYF
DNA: TGTGCCAGCAGCTTAGCGCCCAGGTCCATCTCTGGAAACACCATATATTTT

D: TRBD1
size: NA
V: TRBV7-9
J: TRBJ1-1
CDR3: CASSIGQGGAFF
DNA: TGTGCCAGCAGCATCGGACAGGGGGGAGCTTTCTTT

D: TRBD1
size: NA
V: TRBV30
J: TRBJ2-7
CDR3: CAWRIPGQGFEQYF
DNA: TGTGCCTGGAGAATCCCGGGACAGGGATTCGAGCAGTACTTC

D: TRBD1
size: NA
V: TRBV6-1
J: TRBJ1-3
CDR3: CASSGGQFSSGNTIYF
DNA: TGTGCCAGCAGTGGGGGACAGTTCAGCTCTGGAAACACCATATATTTT

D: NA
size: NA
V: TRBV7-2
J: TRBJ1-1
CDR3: CASSTARENTEAFF
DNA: TGTGCCAGCAGCACCGCGAGAGAGAACACTGAAGCTTTCTTT

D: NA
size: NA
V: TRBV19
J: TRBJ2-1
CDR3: CASSRDKVENNEQFF
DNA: TGTGCCAGTAGTCGGGACAAGGTTGAAAACAATGAGCAGTTCTTC

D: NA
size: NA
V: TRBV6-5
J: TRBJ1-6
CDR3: CASSTRRIYNSPLHF
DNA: TGTGCCAGCAGTACTAGACGGATCTATAATTCACCCCTCCACTTT

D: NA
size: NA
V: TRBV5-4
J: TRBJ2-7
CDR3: CASSLYTEGTMYF
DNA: TGTGCCAGCAGCTTGTATACTGAGGGGACGATGTACTTC

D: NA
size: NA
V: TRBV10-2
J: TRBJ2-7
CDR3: CASSWGRDEQYF
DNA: TGCGCCAGCAGCTGGGGTAGGGACGAGCAGTACTTC

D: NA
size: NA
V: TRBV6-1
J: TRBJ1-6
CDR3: CASSETAGYNSPLHF
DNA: TGTGCCAGCAGTGAAACGGCGGGCTATAATTCACCCCTCCACTTT

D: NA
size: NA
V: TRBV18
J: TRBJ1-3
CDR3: CASSPLPPSRTGNTIYF
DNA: TGTGCCAGCTCACCACTCCCCCCCAGCCGAACTGGAAACACCATATATTTT

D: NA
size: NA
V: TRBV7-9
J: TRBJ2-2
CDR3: CASSLEGTPTTGELFF
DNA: TGTGCCAGCAGCTTAGAGGGGACCCCAACCACCGGGGAGCTGTTTTTT

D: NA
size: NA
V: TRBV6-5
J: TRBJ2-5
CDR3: CASRPTITGETQYF
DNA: TGTGCCAGCAGACCGACAATAACCGGGGAGACCCAGTACTTC

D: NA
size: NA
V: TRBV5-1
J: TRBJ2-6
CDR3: CASSLATGDLSGANVLTF
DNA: TGCGCCAGCAGCTTGGCCACGGGGGACCTCTCTGGGGCCAACGTCCTGACTTTC

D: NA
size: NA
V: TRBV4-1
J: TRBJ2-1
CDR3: CASSQGRLISSYNEQFF
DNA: TGCGCCAGCAGCCAGGGCAGGTTGATTAGCTCCTACAATGAGCAGTTCTTC

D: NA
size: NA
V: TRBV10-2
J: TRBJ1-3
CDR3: CATSGGEVSGNTIYF
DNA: TGCGCCACCTCGGGCGGGGAAGTGAGTGGAAACACCATATATTTT

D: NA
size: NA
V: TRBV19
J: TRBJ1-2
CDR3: CASSQDPYNYGYTF
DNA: TGTGCCAGTAGTCAGGACCCCTATAACTATGGCTACACCTTC

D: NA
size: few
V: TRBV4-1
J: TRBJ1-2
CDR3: CASSQDGDGYTF
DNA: TGCGCCAGCAGCCAAGATGGGGATGGCTACACCTTC

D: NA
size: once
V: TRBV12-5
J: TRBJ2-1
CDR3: CASGLVDGYNEQFF
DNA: TGTGCTAGTGGTTTGGTTGATGGATACAATGAGCAGTTCTTC

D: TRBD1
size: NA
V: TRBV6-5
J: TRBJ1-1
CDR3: CASSYRTGVAFF
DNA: TGTGCCAGCAGTTACCGGACAGGGGTTGCTTTCTTT

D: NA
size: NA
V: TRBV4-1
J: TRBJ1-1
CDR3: CASSQPGLNTEAFF
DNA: TGCGCCAGCAGCCAGCCGGGGTTGAACACTGAAGCTTTCTTT

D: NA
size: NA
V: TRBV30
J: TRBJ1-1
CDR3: CAWSEVAVNTEAFF
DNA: TGTGCCTGGAGTGAAGTGGCCGTGAACACTGAAGCTTTCTTT

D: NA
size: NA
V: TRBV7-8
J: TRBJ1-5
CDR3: CASSLTPGPNQPQHF
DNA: TGTGCCAGCAGCTTGACTCCGGGTCCTAATCAGCCCCAGCATTTT

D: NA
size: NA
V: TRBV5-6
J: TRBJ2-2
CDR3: CASSPNIGELFF
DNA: TGTGCCAGCAGCCCAAACATCGGGGAGCTGTTTTTT

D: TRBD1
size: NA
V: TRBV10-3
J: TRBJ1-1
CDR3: CAITGDRTEAFF
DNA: TGTGCCATCACCGGGGACAGGACTGAAGCTTTCTTT

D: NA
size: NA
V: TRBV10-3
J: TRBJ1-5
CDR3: CAISDRPDPGNQPQHF
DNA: TGTGCCATCAGTGATCGGCCGGACCCGGGCAATCAGCCCCAGCATTTT

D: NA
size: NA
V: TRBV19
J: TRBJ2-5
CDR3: CASSIAGAPETQYF
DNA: TGTGCCAGTAGTATTGCTGGGGCCCCAGAGACCCAGTACTTC

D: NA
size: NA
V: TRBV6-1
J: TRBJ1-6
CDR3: CASSEIGGVESPLHF
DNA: TGTGCCAGCAGTGAAATAGGTGGCGTTGAAAGTCCCCTCCACTTT

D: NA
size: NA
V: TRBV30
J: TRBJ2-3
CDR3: CACTGSTDTQYF
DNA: TGTGCCTGTACAGGGTCCACAGATACGCAGTATTTT

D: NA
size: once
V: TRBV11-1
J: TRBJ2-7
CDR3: CASSLGGSSYEQYF
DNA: TGTGCCAGCAGCTTAGGAGGCAGCTCCTACGAGCAGTACTTC

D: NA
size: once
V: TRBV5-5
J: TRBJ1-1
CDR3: CASSHWKSRRGAGRNTEAFF
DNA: TGTGCCAGCAGCCACTGGAAATCCCGACGGGGGGCAGGCCGGAACACTGAAGCTTTCTTT

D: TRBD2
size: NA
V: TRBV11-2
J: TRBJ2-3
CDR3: CASSLGLAGVSTSTDTQYF
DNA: TGTGCCAGCAGCTTAGGACTAGCGGGGGTTTCTACTAGCACAGATACGCAGTATTTT

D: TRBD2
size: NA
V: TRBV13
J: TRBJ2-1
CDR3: CASSLWLAGTNEQFF
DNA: TGTGCCAGCAGCTTATGGCTAGCGGGGACCAATGAGCAGTTCTTC

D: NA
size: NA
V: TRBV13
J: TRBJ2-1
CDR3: CASSLGGVGFF
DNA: TGTGCCAGCAGCTTAGGAGGGGTGGGATTCTTC

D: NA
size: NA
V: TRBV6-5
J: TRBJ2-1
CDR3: CASSYSNGGEQFF
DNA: TGTGCCAGCAGTTACTCGAACGGAGGTGAGCAGTTCTTC

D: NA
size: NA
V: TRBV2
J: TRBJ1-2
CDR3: CANIGTDYGYTF
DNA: TGTGCCAACATCGGGACTGACTATGGCTACACCTTC

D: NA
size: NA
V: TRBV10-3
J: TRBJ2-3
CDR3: CAMRSGDTQYF
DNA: TGTGCCATGCGATCAGGGGATACGCAGTATTTT

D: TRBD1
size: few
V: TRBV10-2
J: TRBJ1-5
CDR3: CASRRTGAHQPQHF
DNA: TGCGCCAGCAGGAGGACAGGGGCCCATCAGCCCCAGCATTTT